The 29 T cell receptor beta chains reported below all come from one sample, sequenced in a study of somatic mutations in cytotoxic T cells in rheumatoid arthritis. The table came from immunoSEQ multiplex PCR; TCRdb's copy has only in-frame clones and leaves some out. Here the sample spans 20,000 or so clones, 70% to 90% being singletons. The sequenced material came from CD8+ T cells sorted from blood. All receptors derive from an adult with rheumatoid arthritis.

This clone was recorded once. The rearrangement uses TRBV5-1 and TRBJ2-3, with unresolved D. Germline V gene data show CDR1 as SGHRS and CDR2 as YFSETQ. Between the trimmed V and J ends, which lost 0 bases and 3 bases, there was a span of 5 bases. This CDR3 contains 13 residues. The CDR3 reads CASSLGGTDTQYF. The CDR3 coding sequence is TGCGCCAGCAGCTTGGGTGGGACAGATACGCAGTATTTT. The whole variable domain, remainder taken from reference TRBV5-1 and TRBJ2-3, is KAGVTQTPRYLIKTRGQQVTLSCSPISGHRSVSWYQQTPGQGLQFLFEYFSETQRNKGNFPGRFSGRQFSNSRSEMNVSTLELGDSALYLCASSLGGTDTQYFGPGTRLTVL.

The chain employs TRBV11-2 and TRBJ1-2, with D possibly being TRBD1 (6 bases). The germline gives CDR1 SGHAT, CDR2 FQNNGV. The ends were cut back, 5 bases at V and 0 bases at J, with 13 bases in the middle. This CDR3 is 15 amino acids long. This CDR3 reads CASSLRTDANYGYTF. For the CDR3, the DNA is TGTGCCAGCAGCCTCCGGACAGACGCTAACTATGGCTACACCTTC.

The chain has TRBV9 and TRBJ2-2; D is undetermined. The CDR3 extends over 15 amino acids. The V gene's germline CDR1 is SGDLS and CDR2 YYNGEE. The germline V and J ends were trimmed by 0 bases and 0 bases, with 6 bases remaining between them. In nucleotides, the CDR3 is TGTGCCAGCAGCGTAGCGGAAACGAACACCGGGGAGCTGTTTTTT. This encodes CASSVAETNTGELFF.

The chain carries TRBV9 and TRBJ1-1, with D possibly matching TRBD1 (5 bases). The germline gives CDR1 SGDLS, CDR2 YYNGEE. The CDR3 has 18 residues. V lost 1 base, J lost 1 base, and 20 bases lay in between. Here the CDR3 DNA reads TGTGCCAGCAGCGTAAGGCCGGGTCCTCTAGGGGAGAACACTGAAGCTTTCTTT. This gives the protein CASSVRPGPLGENTEAFF.

The chain couples TRBV9 to TRBJ2-3; 10 positions match TRBD2. The CDR3 is 17 amino acids. The junction had 7 bases not matched to a gene; V was cut back by 0 bases and J by 3 bases. The germline gives CDR1 SGDLS, CDR2 YYNGEE. CDR3 protein: CASSVEPSGGLTDTQYF. CDR3 DNA sequence: TGTGCCAGCAGCGTAGAGCCTAGCGGGGGCCTAACAGATACGCAGTATTTT. Drawing the rest from reference TRBV9 and TRBJ2-3, the complete variable domain is DSGVTQTPKHLITATGQRVTLRCSPRSGDLSVYWYQQSLDQGLQFLIQYYNGEERAKGNILERFSAQQFPDLHSELNLSSLELGDSALYFCASSVEPSGGLTDTQYFGPGTRLTVL.

This chain links TRBV13 with TRBJ2-7; TRBD1 agrees at 8 bases. The CDR3 contains 15 residues. V lost 0 bases to trimming and J lost 2 bases; unmatched junction nucleotides: 3. In germline, CDR1 is PRHDT, CDR2 FYEKMQ (reference sequence). CDR3 protein: CASSLGQGGAYEQYF. The CDR3 DNA follows: TGTGCCAGCAGCTTAGGACAGGGGGGCGCCTACGAGCAGTACTTC.

V and J are TRBV28 and TRBJ2-1; 11 bases align to TRBD2. V lost 5 bases and J lost 5; bases outside the gene matches: 11. The CDR3 spans 17 residues. Germline-derived CDR1 and CDR2 are MDHEN and SYDVKM. The CDR3 loop is CASSAPPGTSGDNEQFF. CDR3 bases: TGTGCCAGCAGTGCGCCTCCCGGGACTAGCGGTGACAATGAGCAGTTCTTC.

CDR3 in amino acids: CASSQDWGTPSLGYNEQFF. In DNA form, the CDR3 reads TGCGCCAGCAGCCAAGATTGGGGGACGCCATCTCTCGGGTACAATGAGCAGTTCTTC. The J gene is TRBJ2-1, the V gene TRBV4-3; D is possibly TRBD1 or TRBD2 (5 bases each). V was cut by 0 bases and J by 4 bases, with 22 bases left in between. The length of the CDR3 is 19 residues. Germline CDR1 is LGHNA and CDR2 is YSLEER.

For the CDR3, the DNA is TGCGCCAGCAGCCAAGAATGGCCAGACAGCGCAACTAATGAAAAACTGTTTTTT. Its protein is CASSQEWPDSATNEKLFF. This chain links TRBV4-3 with TRBJ1-4; D may be TRBD1 (5 bases). Germline CDR1 and CDR2: LGHNA and YSLEER. The CDR3 totals 18 residues. The V and J ends lost 0 bases and 0 bases respectively, with 14 bases between them.

V gene TRBV21-1 combines with J gene TRBJ2-1; the table's D call, TRBD2, has no DNA check behind it. TRBV21-1 is classified as a pseudogene. The CDR3 has 17 amino acids. The CDR3 DNA is TGTGCCAGCAGCTACCGTCGAGCGGGGAGCTCCTACAATGAGCAGTTCTTC. This sequence encodes CASSYRRAGSSYNEQFF.

The V and J genes are TRBV19 and TRBJ1-1; D is perhaps TRBD1 (5 bases). The CDR3 runs 17 residues. Trimming stripped 1 base from V and 8 bases from J, with 23 bases between. Germline lookup yields CDR1 LNHDA and CDR2 SQIVND (reference sequence). Written as DNA, the CDR3 is TGTGCCAGTAGTATAGGCGCCCGGTGGCAGGGAGGATGGGAAGCTTTCTTT. This codes for CASSIGARWQGGWEAFF. Filled out from reference TRBV19 and TRBJ1-1, the complete variable domain reads DGGITQSPKYLFRKEGQNVTLSCEQNLNHDAMYWYRQDPGQGLRLIYYSQIVNDFQKGDIAEGYSVSREKKESFPLTVTSAQKNPTAFYLCASSIGARWQGGWEAFFGQGTRLTVV.

This clone was picked up one time. The J gene is TRBJ2-5, the V gene TRBV28, with 10 nucleotides matching TRBD1. V gave up 6 bases and J gave up 1 base; unmatched junction bases: 8. Germline CDR1 is MDHEN and CDR2 is SYDVKM. The CDR3 sequence is 16 residues long. The CDR3 coding sequence is TGTGCCAGCAGGAAACGGGACAGGGGCTCCCAAGAGACCCAGTACTTC. Residues: CASRKRDRGSQETQYF.

CDR3 in DNA: TGTGCCAGCAGCGCAAGGGCCGCAGATGCCAACTATGGCTACACCTTC. Translating gives CASSARAADANYGYTF. The J gene is TRBJ1-2, the V gene TRBV7-9; no definite D call. Germline lookup yields CDR1 SEHNR and CDR2 FQNEAQ (reference sequence). The germline V and J ends were trimmed by 5 bases and 2 bases, with 18 bases remaining between them. This CDR3 is built from 16 residues.

The J gene is TRBJ2-5, the V gene TRBV7-3, with D perhaps TRBD1 or TRBD2 (6 bases each). Germline-derived CDR1 and CDR2 are SGHTA and FQGTGA. This CDR3 has 15 residues. V was pared by 5 bases and J by 5 bases, with 18 bases between. CDR3 in amino acids: CASSQEGGAKETQYF. The CDR3 coding sequence is TGTGCCAGCAGCCAAGAGGGGGGCGCCAAGGAGACCCAGTACTTC. Based on the CDR3 plus reference TRBV7-3 and TRBJ2-5, the full variable domain is GAGVSQTPSNKVTEKGKYVELRCDPISGHTALYWYRQSLGQGPEFLIYFQGTGAADDSGLPNDRFFAVRPEGSVSTLKIQRTERGDSAVYLCASSQEGGAKETQYFGPGTRLLVL.

This chain connects TRBV5-4 to TRBJ2-3; TRBD2 agrees at 13 bases. The CDR3 runs to 16 residues. CDR1 is SGHNT, CDR2 YYREEE, per germline (reference sequence). V gave up 3 bases and J gave up 5 bases; unmatched junction bases: 6. CDR3 DNA: TGTGCCAGCAGCTCCGGGACTAGCGGGGCGGGAGATACGCAGTATTTT. Its protein is CASSSGTSGAGDTQYF.

The gene calls are TRBV13 and TRBJ2-7; D gene unclear. The CDR3 runs to 14 residues. With 0 bases removed from V and 3 bases from J, the gap between germline ends came to 9 bases. Germline-derived CDR1 and CDR2 are PRHDT and FYEKMQ (reference sequence). Written as DNA, the CDR3 is TGTGCCAGCAGCTTAGGGGCCGGCGACTACGAGCAGTACTTC. It codes for CASSLGAGDYEQYF.

The rearrangement uses TRBV2 and TRBJ1-5; no reliable D call. The CDR3 loop spans 16 amino acids. V was trimmed by 1 base and J by 7 bases, leaving 17 bases between them. CDR1 SNHLY and CDR2 FYNNEI come from the germline V gene. The CDR3 DNA is TGTGCCAGCAGTGAAGAAGATTTGCGGGCGCGACAGCCCCAGCATTTT. Translated: CASSEEDLRARQPQHF.

The chain combines TRBV5-6 with TRBJ2-3; the D is unclear. The CDR3 runs 16 residues. V lost 2 bases, J lost 4 bases, and 17 bases lay in between. CDR1 and CDR2 (germline): SGHDT, YYEEEE. Written as DNA, the CDR3 is TGTGCCAGCAGCTTACAATCTAGTGGGGTTTCAGATACGCAGTATTTT. Translated: CASSLQSSGVSDTQYF.

This rearrangement joins TRBV18 to TRBJ2-1; D is perhaps TRBD1 (5 bases). Trimming shortened V by 2 bases and J by 6 bases, and 17 bases separated the two germline ends. CDR1 is KGHSH and CDR2 is LQKENI in the germline V gene. This CDR3 has 16 residues. In DNA form, the CDR3 reads TGTGCCAGCTCACCAGTCAGGGTCAGGATGGGCAATGAGCAGTTCTTC. Translated, it gives CASSPVRVRMGNEQFF.

The table lists this clone with a few counts. The chain is built from TRBV7-8 and TRBJ1-2, with D possibly being TRBD1 (6 bases). The CDR3 loop spans 14 amino acids. Germline-derived CDR1 and CDR2 are SGHVS and FQNEAQ. V was trimmed by 5 bases and J by 4 bases, leaving 14 bases between them. The CDR3 DNA reads TGTGCCAGCAGCCCTAGGGGGACGTTCTATGGCTACACCTTC. The encoded protein is CASSPRGTFYGYTF.

This clone was seen more than once but under ten times. The V call is TRBV5-4, the J call TRBJ2-3; D is perhaps TRBD1 (6 bases). Trimming shortened V by 10 bases and J by 1 base, and 19 bases separated the two germline ends. The CDR3 totals 15 residues. Germline CDR1 and CDR2: SGHNT and YYREEE (reference sequence). The CDR3 DNA reads TGTGCCGGAGCTGGGGGACAAATGGGCACAGATACGCAGTATTTT. Its translation is CAGAGGQMGTDTQYF. The full variable domain, completed using reference TRBV5-4 and TRBJ2-3, is ETGVTQSPTHLIKTRGQQVTLRCSSQSGHNTVSWYQQALGQGPQFIFQYYREEENGRGNFPPRFSGLQFPNYSSELNVNALELDDSALYLCAGAGGQMGTDTQYFGPGTRLTVL.

The CDR3: CATSRDRDPGNTIYF. The CDR3, as DNA: TGTGCCACCAGCAGAGACAGGGACCCTGGAAACACCATATATTTT. The chain links TRBV15 to TRBJ1-3; a weak D match, TRBD1 (5 bases). CDR3 length: 15 amino acids. The V gene lost 0 bases and the J gene lost 2 bases, with 8 bases spanning the gap. Germline lookup yields CDR1 LNHNV and CDR2 YYDKDF (reference sequence).

This clone appeared a single time. CDR3 coding DNA: TGCGCCAGCAGCCCCGGACTAGCGGGAACCGAGCAGTACTTC. Translation: CASSPGLAGTEQYF. This chain joins TRBV4-3 and TRBJ2-5; 12 bases agree with TRBD2. The DNA end is a closer match to TRBJ2-7, so the J assignment may be wrong. In germline, CDR1 is LGHNA, CDR2 YSLEER. The CDR3 consists of 14 residues.

The chain uses TRBV30 and TRBJ2-3; 8 bases map to TRBD2. The CDR3 has 15 residues. Trimming at V came to 0 bases and at J to 5 bases, leaving 7 bases not matched to a gene. Germline-derived CDR1 and CDR2 are GTSNPN and SVGIG (reference sequence). CDR3 bases: TGTGCCTGGAGTGTTGGAGCGGGAGCGATAGATACGCAGTATTTT. It yields the protein CAWSVGAGAIDTQYF.

This sequence joins TRBV7-6 and TRBJ2-5, with D possibly being TRBD1 or TRBD2 (6 bases each). Trimming stripped 2 bases from V and 5 bases from J, with 18 bases between. The germline gives CDR1 SGHVS, CDR2 FNYEAQ. This CDR3 has 16 residues. The CDR3 DNA sequence: TGTGCCAGCAGCTTATCGCTTTTACAGGGACTGGAGACCCAGTACTTC. It translates to CASSLSLLQGLETQYF.

By share, this clone counts as medium-sized. V is TRBV9 and J is TRBJ2-7; 7 bases agree with TRBD2. Looked up from germline, CDR1 is SGDLS and CDR2 is YYNGEE. The length of the CDR3 is 15 residues. The V gene end was trimmed by 3 bases and the J gene end by 5 bases; junction bases not matched to a gene: 11. The CDR3 here is CASSASDGRYHEQYF. DNA for the CDR3: TGTGCCAGCAGCGCTTCAGACGGGAGGTACCACGAGCAGTACTTC.

The V call is TRBV4-3, the J call TRBJ2-1; D may be TRBD2 (6 bases). Trimming took off 4 bases at V and 7 bases at J, with 23 bases between the two ends. Germline V gene data show CDR1 as LGHNA and CDR2 as YSLEER. The CDR3 consists of 17 residues. The CDR3 region has the DNA TGCGCCAGCAGCCCAGTAATTGCGGGGCCCCCAGGGAATGAGCAGTTCTTC. It translates to CASSPVIAGPPGNEQFF.

DNA for the CDR3: TGTGCCAGTAGTCGTTACCGCAGCGGACAAGCCAAAAACATTCAGTACTTC. It encodes CASSRYRSGQAKNIQYF. The J gene is TRBJ2-4, the V gene TRBV19; D may match TRBD1 or TRBD2 (5 bases each). Germline CDR1 and CDR2: LNHDA and SQIVND (reference sequence). V lost 5 bases, J lost 0 bases, and 17 bases lay in between. This CDR3 has 17 residues.

V usage is TRBV27 and J usage is TRBJ2-1; either TRBD1 or TRBD2 may supply D (5 bases each). This CDR3 has 14 amino acids. The V end was cut by 4 bases, the J end by 5 bases, with 12 bases between. Germline V gene lookup returns CDR1 MNHEY and CDR2 SMNVEV (reference sequence). This CDR3 is CASSYLEGHNEQFF. The CDR3 DNA sequence: TGTGCCAGCAGTTACCTCGAGGGACACAATGAGCAGTTCTTC.